These 32 T cell receptor beta chains were all obtained from the same sample, sequenced in a study of T-cell memory formation after mild COVID-19 (dated by TCRdb to the early 2020s). Libraries were made using 5' RACE. The instrument given in TCRdb is Illumina NovaSeq 6000. The public sequencing data were trimmed at Q25 with fastp and processed into clonotypes with MiXCR by TCRdb, which kept only in-frame beta chains. Every CDR3 protein is listed once, alongside the most common genes and DNA of its rows. The sample data list fewer than 650,000 distinct CDR3 sequences, and about 18% of these were observed just once. About 7.5% of the sample is taken by the ten largest. Sequencing used PBMCs or a T cell subset sorted from them (not recorded which). The receptors here all came from an adult woman who had mild COVID-19 (a few samples of this study predate the infection). The sample titles of this study are shuffled in the database, so cell type and time point are left out; the donor was told from shared clones.

The chain joins TRBV29-1 to TRBJ2-2; possible D gene TRBD1, 6 bases. Germline-derived CDR1 and CDR2 are SQVTM and ANQGSEA. Trimming pared 4 bases from V and 4 bases from J, leaving 19 bases between. The CDR3 covers 16 residues. The CDR3 nucleotides are TGCAGCGTTGCCTCCGGACAGATCCGAGGCACCGGGGAGCTGTTTTTT. Translation gives CSVASGQIRGTGELFF.

This clonotype was seen only a few times. This rearrangement joins TRBV27 to TRBJ2-1, with D perhaps matching TRBD2 (5 bases). The CDR3 totals 12 residues. Trimming removed 5 bases from V and 12 bases from J, with 14 bases in between. Looked up from germline, CDR1 is MNHEY and CDR2 is SMNVEV (reference sequence). CDR3 nucleotides: TGTGCCAGCAGTCCTGGACTGGGCCGGCAGTTCTTC. It translates to CASSPGLGRQFF.

This clonotype was counted a few times. This rearrangement joins TRBV14 to TRBJ1-6, with D perhaps TRBD1 (5 bases). The CDR3 contains 17 residues. Germline values: CDR1 SGHDN, CDR2 FVKESK. Trimming left V 4 bases short and J 7 bases short, with 20 bases between. CDR3 DNA sequence: TGTGCCAGCAGCCTTATTGGGACCAAACGGGAGAATTCACCCCTCCACTTT. Its translation is CASSLIGTKRENSPLHF.

This clonotype was counted only a few times. V and J are TRBV9 and TRBJ1-5; D remains unclear. CDR1 SGDLS and CDR2 YYNGEE come from the germline V gene. This CDR3 region has 14 residues. V gave up 0 bases and J gave up 5 bases, with 9 bases separating them. CDR3 amino acids: CASSVDSSDQPQHF. The CDR3 bases are TGTGCCAGCAGCGTAGACTCGAGCGATCAGCCCCAGCATTTT.

The chain carries TRBV7-9 and TRBJ2-1; D is possibly TRBD1 (6 bases). Looked up from germline, CDR1 is SEHNR and CDR2 is FQNEAQ (reference sequence). Trimming took off 5 bases at V and 8 bases at J, with 19 bases between the two ends. The CDR3 loop spans 15 amino acids. For the CDR3, the DNA is TGTGCCAGCAGCCCGAGAGGGCTACAGGGCCATGAGCAGTTCTTC. This gives the protein CASSPRGLQGHEQFF.

This sequence joins TRBV7-2 and TRBJ2-1, with 7 nucleotides matching TRBD2. The CDR3 extends over 14 amino acids. V lost 5 bases, J lost 5 bases, and 6 bases stayed unmatched. Germline CDR1 is SGHTA and CDR2 is FQGNSA. Here the CDR3 reads CASSPGLVDNEQFF. As DNA, the CDR3 is TGTGCCAGCAGCCCCGGACTAGTGGACAATGAGCAGTTCTTC.

This clonotype was counted many times. This chain connects TRBV5-4 to TRBJ2-1; TRBD2 matches 11 bases. The CDR3 is made up of 15 amino acids. Per germline, CDR1 SGHNT and CDR2 YYREEE (reference sequence). J gave up 7 bases and V 4 bases, and 7 bases lay outside the gene matches. The CDR3 is CASSPTSGSGNEQFF. The DNA of the CDR3 is TGTGCCAGCAGCCCTACTAGCGGGAGTGGGAATGAGCAGTTCTTC.

J is TRBJ2-1 and V is TRBV6-6; possibly TRBD2 for D (6 bases). The CDR3 loop spans 18 amino acids. In germline, CDR1 is MNHNY, CDR2 SVGAGI (reference sequence). V was shortened by 2 bases and J by 1 base, with 18 bases between the two germline ends. The CDR3: CASSYHPERRESYNEQFF. The CDR3 bases are TGTGCCAGCAGTTACCATCCCGAGCGGAGGGAATCCTACAATGAGCAGTTCTTC.

The sample holds a few counts of this clonotype. This rearrangement joins TRBV5-5 to TRBJ2-1, with D hard to call. This CDR3 is built from 11 residues. Germline V gene lookup returns CDR1 SGHKS and CDR2 YYEKEE (reference sequence). V lost 0 bases to trimming and J lost 14 bases, with 9 bases between them. As DNA, the CDR3 is TGTGCCAGCAGCTTGGAGTGGGAAGAGTTCTTC. Translation gives CASSLEWEEFF. Complete variable domain (other parts from reference TRBV5-5 and TRBJ2-1): DAGVTQSPTHLIKTRGQQVTLRCSPISGHKSVSWYQQVLGQGPQFIFQYYEKEERGRGNFPDRFSARQFPNYSSELNVNALLLGDSALYLCASSLEWEEFFGPGTRLTVL.

This chain joins TRBV7-2 and TRBJ2-2; TRBD2 is a possible D gene (6 bases). V lost 4 bases and J 2 bases, leaving 14 bases between the germline ends. From germline, CDR1 is SGHTA and CDR2 FQGNSA. The CDR3 runs 16 residues. The CDR3, as DNA: TGTGCCAGCAGCTCGTTGATTAGCGGTAACACCGGGGAGCTGTTTTTT. Its protein is CASSSLISGNTGELFF.

The gene calls are TRBV9 and TRBJ1-1; D gene ambiguous. The germline gives CDR1 SGDLS, CDR2 YYNGEE. The length of the CDR3 is 12 residues. Trimming pared 0 bases from V and 7 bases from J, leaving 7 bases between. In DNA, the CDR3 is TGTGCCAGCAGCGTAGTTCATGGTGAAGCTTTCTTT. Protein: CASSVVHGEAFF.

A few counts support this clonotype. The genes are TRBV25-1 and TRBJ2-5; D unresolved. This CDR3 contains 13 residues. Trimming left V 3 bases short and J 4 bases short, with 9 bases between. Germline CDR1 MGHDK, CDR2 SYGVNS. The CDR3 nucleotides are TGTGCCAGCAGTGAGTCGCAGCTAGAGACCCAGTACTTC. This encodes CASSESQLETQYF.

The chain recombines TRBV7-2 with TRBJ2-3; D ambiguous. CDR3 length: 13 amino acids. Germline V gives CDR1 SGHTA, CDR2 FQGNSA. Trimming pared 3 bases from V and 7 bases from J, leaving 11 bases between. The CDR3 DNA follows: TGTGCCAGCAGCTTGTCCTCTCCAAATACGCAGTATTTT. Protein sequence: CASSLSSPNTQYF.

The chain joins TRBV24-1 to TRBJ2-7; D perhaps matches TRBD1 (6 bases). Germline V gene sequence: CDR1 KGHDR, CDR2 SFDVKD. V lost 4 bases and J 1 base, leaving 16 bases between the germline ends. CDR3 length equals 16 residues. This CDR3 is CATSEAPDSRSYEQYF. Written as DNA, the CDR3 is TGTGCCACCAGTGAGGCCCCGGACAGCCGATCCTACGAGCAGTACTTC.

The V gene is TRBV13, the J gene TRBJ2-7; tentatively, D is TRBD2 (6 bases). V lost 5 bases, J lost 6 bases, and 20 bases lay in between. This CDR3 spans 15 amino acids. The germline CDR1 and CDR2 sequences are PRHDT and FYEKMQ (reference sequence). The CDR3 DNA reads TGTGCCAGCAGCCCCTCGACTAGGCCGATACTCGAGCAGTACTTC. This sequence encodes CASSPSTRPILEQYF.

This clonotype occurred a few times. The chain has TRBV7-2 and TRBJ2-3; 8 nucleotides align to TRBD2. Germline-derived CDR1 and CDR2 are SGHTA and FQGNSA. V lost 3 bases to trimming and J lost 0 bases; unmatched junction nucleotides: 5. The CDR3 has 16 amino acids. The CDR3, as DNA: TGTGCCAGCAGCTTTATAGCGGGATCGAGCACAGATACGCAGTATTTT. It is translated as CASSFIAGSSTDTQYF.

This clonotype was seen only a few times. The chain uses TRBV7-9 and TRBJ1-4, with D possibly being TRBD1 (5 bases). Per the germline V gene, CDR1 is SEHNR and CDR2 is FQNEAQ (reference sequence). The CDR3 runs 15 residues. Trimming shortened V by 6 bases and J by 6 bases, and 17 bases separated the two germline ends. The CDR3, as DNA: TGTGCCAGCAGTTGGGGGAGAGGGGTTGATGAAAAACTGTTTTTT. Translation gives CASSWGRGVDEKLFF.

This chain links TRBV15 with TRBJ1-1, with D perhaps matching TRBD1 (5 bases). This CDR3 contains 16 residues. V lost 0 bases, J lost 0 bases, and 11 bases lay in between. CDR1 and CDR2 (germline): LNHNV, YYDKDF (reference sequence). The CDR3: CATSRDRGAVNTEAFF. CDR3 sequence (DNA): TGTGCCACCAGCAGAGATCGAGGGGCAGTGAACACTGAAGCTTTCTTT. The full variable domain, with the rest looked up from reference TRBV15 and TRBJ1-1, is DAMVIQNPRYQVTQFGKPVTLSCSQTLNHNVMYWYQQKSSQAPKLLFHYYDKDFNNEADTPDNFQSRRPNTSFCFLDIRSPGLGDTAMYLCATSRDRGAVNTEAFFGQGTRLTVV.

The V gene is TRBV5-6, the J gene TRBJ2-5; the match to TRBD1 covers 9 bases. The germline gives CDR1 SGHDT, CDR2 YYEEEE. V shed 0 bases and J 5 bases; nucleotides not matched to a gene: 5. CDR3 size: 15 residues. CDR3 sequence reads: CASSLDRGHRETQYF. Written as DNA, the CDR3 is TGTGCCAGCAGCTTGGACAGGGGGCACAGGGAGACCCAGTACTTC.

This clonotype showed up many times. DNA of the CDR3: TGTGCCAGCAGTTTAGATGAGGGACCGGAGAAGACCCAGTACTTC. It codes for CASSLDEGPEKTQYF. This rearrangement joins TRBV27 to TRBJ2-5; D tentatively reads TRBD1 or TRBD2 (5 bases each). The V and J ends lost 2 bases and 6 bases respectively, with 16 bases between them. Germline V gene lookup returns CDR1 MNHEY and CDR2 SMNVEV (reference sequence). The CDR3 is 15 residues long.

The rearrangement links TRBV6-5 to TRBJ1-5, with D maybe TRBD1 (5 bases). CDR1 is MNHEY and CDR2 is SVGAGI in the germline V gene. Trimming left V 5 bases short and J 5 bases short, with 16 bases between. The CDR3 extends over 15 amino acids. The CDR3 sequence is CASSGSSRDYQPQHF. In DNA, the CDR3 is TGTGCCAGCAGTGGGTCTAGCAGGGATTATCAGCCCCAGCATTTT.

The V call is TRBV7-2, the J call TRBJ2-7; 7 bases are shared with TRBD1. V was clipped by 5 bases and J by 4 bases; unmatched bases: 5. The germline gives CDR1 SGHTA, CDR2 FQGNSA. This CDR3 has 13 amino acids. CDR3 in DNA: TGTGCCAGCAGCGGGGCACAGGGGTACGAGCAGTACTTC. The encoded protein is CASSGAQGYEQYF.

This clonotype was observed a few times. This rearrangement joins TRBV28 to TRBJ2-2; D is perhaps TRBD2 (6 bases). V was shortened by 5 bases and J by 5 bases, with 18 bases between the two germline ends. CDR1 is MDHEN, CDR2 SYDVKM, per germline. The CDR3 extends over 16 amino acids. CDR3 sequence reads: CASSPGGSGITGELFF. The CDR3 bases are TGTGCCAGCAGTCCCGGTGGTAGCGGAATTACCGGGGAGCTGTTTTTT. Supplemented by reference TRBV28 and TRBJ2-2, the full variable domain reads DVKVTQSSRYLVKRTGEKVFLECVQDMDHENMFWYRQDPGLGLRLIYFSYDVKMKEKGDIPEGYSVSREKKERFSLILESASTNQTSMYLCASSPGGSGITGELFFGEGSRLTVL.

In its sample, this clonotype was seen a few times. This sequence joins TRBV12-3 or TRBV12-4 and TRBJ1-2; 8 nucleotides line up with TRBD1. CDR3 size: 15 residues. Germline trimming cut 5 bases from V and 1 base from J; bases unmatched to any gene: 6. CDR3 sequence: CASSPGQGYNYGYTF. CDR3 nucleotides: TGTGCCAGCAGTCCCGGACAGGGATATAACTATGGCTACACCTTC.

This clonotype was seen ten or more times. J is TRBJ2-1 and V is TRBV7-6; D remains ambiguous. V lost 1 base and J 8 bases, leaving 12 bases between the germline ends. The CDR3 sequence is 14 residues long. The germline V gene has CDR1 SGHVS and CDR2 FNYEAQ. The CDR3 loop is CASSLELRMDEQFF. The CDR3, as DNA: TGTGCCAGCAGCTTAGAGCTGCGAATGGATGAGCAGTTCTTC. Looking up the rest from reference TRBV7-6 and TRBJ2-1 gives the full variable domain: GAGVSQSPRYKVTKRGQDVALRCDPISGHVSLYWYRQALGQGPEFLTYFNYEAQQDKSGLPNDRFSAERPEGSISTLTIQRTEQRDSAMYRCASSLELRMDEQFFGPGTRLTVL.

DNA for the CDR3: TGTGCCAGCTCACCAAGTGAGCCAGGGGCCCAGAACACTGAAGCTTTCTTT. Its translation is CASSPSEPGAQNTEAFF. The chain uses TRBV18 and TRBJ1-1; tentative D call: TRBD1 (6 bases). Germline-derived CDR1 and CDR2 are KGHSH and LQKENI. V lost 2 bases, J lost 1 base, and 17 bases lay in between. This CDR3 contains 17 residues.

In its sample, this clonotype was seen a few times. The rearrangement joins TRBV9 to TRBJ1-1, with unresolved D. V lost 0 bases, J lost 1 base, and 7 bases lay in between. Per the germline V gene, CDR1 is SGDLS and CDR2 is YYNGEE. This CDR3 has 14 residues. CDR3 protein: CASSVEFWNTEAFF. The DNA of the CDR3 is TGTGCCAGCAGCGTAGAATTTTGGAACACTGAAGCTTTCTTT.

This clonotype has just a few counts. The rearrangement links TRBV30 to TRBJ2-5, with 12 bases lining up with TRBD2. J was trimmed by 2 bases and V by 2 bases; bases with no gene match: 3. Germline V gene data show CDR1 as GTSNPN and CDR2 as SVGIG (reference sequence). This CDR3 is built from 15 residues. CDR3 in amino acids: CAWSTTSGRQETQYF. DNA of the CDR3: TGTGCCTGGAGTACGACTAGCGGGAGACAAGAGACCCAGTACTTC. Full variable domain (missing parts from reference TRBV30 and TRBJ2-5): SQTIHQWPATLVQPVGSPLSLECTVEGTSNPNLYWYRQAAGRGLQLLFYSVGIGQISSEVPQNLSASRPQDRQFILSSKKLLLSDSGFYLCAWSTTSGRQETQYFGPGTRLLVL.

This clonotype has just a few counts. The rearrangement links TRBV12-3 or TRBV12-4 to TRBJ1-1; 8 bases are a match to TRBD1. This CDR3 is 15 amino acids long. Trimming took 4 bases from V and 5 from J; bases not matched to a gene: 9. CDR3 sequence: CASSYSRTGTTEAFF. The CDR3 DNA follows: TGTGCCAGCAGTTATTCACGGACAGGGACGACTGAAGCTTTCTTT.

This chain joins TRBV11-2 and TRBJ2-7; TRBD1 matches 7 bases. With V trimmed by 5 bases and J by 9 bases, 4 bases remained unmatched. The CDR3 is 11 residues long. Germline CDR1 reads SGHAT; CDR2 reads FQNNGV. CDR3 loop: CASSLHRGQYF. The CDR3 DNA sequence: TGTGCCAGCAGCCTACACAGGGGGCAGTACTTC.

CDR3 protein: CASSLRGADYGYTF. CDR3 coding DNA: TGTGCCAGCAGCCTGAGAGGGGCGGACTATGGCTACACCTTC. This rearrangement joins TRBV3-1 to TRBJ1-2; tentative D call: TRBD1 (5 bases). The CDR3 has 14 amino acids. Trimming shortened V by 4 bases and J by 3 bases, and 12 bases separated the two germline ends. Germline loops: CDR1 LGHDT, CDR2 YNNKEL (reference sequence).

This clonotype appeared a few times. The chain combines TRBV18 with TRBJ1-3; the D gene is possibly TRBD1 (6 bases). Germline V gene sequence: CDR1 KGHSH, CDR2 LQKENI. The CDR3 covers 16 residues. Deletions cut 2 bases from V and 2 bases from J, with 13 bases between. The CDR3 bases are TGTGCCAGCTCACCAACGAGGGGGTCCGCTGGAAACACCATATATTTT. Its protein is CASSPTRGSAGNTIYF.